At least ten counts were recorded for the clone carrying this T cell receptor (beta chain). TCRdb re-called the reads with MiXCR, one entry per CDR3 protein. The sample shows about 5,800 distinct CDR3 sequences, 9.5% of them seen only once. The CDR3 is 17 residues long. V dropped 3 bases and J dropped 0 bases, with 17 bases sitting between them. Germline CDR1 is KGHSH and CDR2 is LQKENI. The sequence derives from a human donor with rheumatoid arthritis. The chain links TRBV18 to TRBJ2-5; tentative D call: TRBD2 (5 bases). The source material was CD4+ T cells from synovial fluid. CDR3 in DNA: TGTGCCAGCTCACCGTCCGAGGGAAGGGTCTACCAAGAGACCCAGTACTTC. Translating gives CASSPSEGRVYQETQYF.